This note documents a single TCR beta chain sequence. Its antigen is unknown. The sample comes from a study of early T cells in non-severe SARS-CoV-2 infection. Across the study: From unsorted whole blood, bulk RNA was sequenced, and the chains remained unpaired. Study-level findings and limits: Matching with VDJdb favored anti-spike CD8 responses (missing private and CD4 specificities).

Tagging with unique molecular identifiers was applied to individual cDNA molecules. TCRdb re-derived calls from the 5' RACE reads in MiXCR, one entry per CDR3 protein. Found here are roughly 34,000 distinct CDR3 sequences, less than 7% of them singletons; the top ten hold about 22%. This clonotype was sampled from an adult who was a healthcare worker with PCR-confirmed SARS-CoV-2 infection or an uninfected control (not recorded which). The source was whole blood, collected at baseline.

The CDR3 DNA reads as TGCGCCAGCAGCTTCCTACAGGGGAACACTGAAGCTTTCTTT. It encodes CASSFLQGNTEAFF. The chain uses TRBV5-1 and TRBJ1-1, with a tentative D call TRBD1 (6 bases). There are 14 residues in the CDR3. Trimming left V 2 bases short and J 1 base short, with 9 bases between. Per the germline V gene, CDR1 is SGHRS and CDR2 is YFSETQ.